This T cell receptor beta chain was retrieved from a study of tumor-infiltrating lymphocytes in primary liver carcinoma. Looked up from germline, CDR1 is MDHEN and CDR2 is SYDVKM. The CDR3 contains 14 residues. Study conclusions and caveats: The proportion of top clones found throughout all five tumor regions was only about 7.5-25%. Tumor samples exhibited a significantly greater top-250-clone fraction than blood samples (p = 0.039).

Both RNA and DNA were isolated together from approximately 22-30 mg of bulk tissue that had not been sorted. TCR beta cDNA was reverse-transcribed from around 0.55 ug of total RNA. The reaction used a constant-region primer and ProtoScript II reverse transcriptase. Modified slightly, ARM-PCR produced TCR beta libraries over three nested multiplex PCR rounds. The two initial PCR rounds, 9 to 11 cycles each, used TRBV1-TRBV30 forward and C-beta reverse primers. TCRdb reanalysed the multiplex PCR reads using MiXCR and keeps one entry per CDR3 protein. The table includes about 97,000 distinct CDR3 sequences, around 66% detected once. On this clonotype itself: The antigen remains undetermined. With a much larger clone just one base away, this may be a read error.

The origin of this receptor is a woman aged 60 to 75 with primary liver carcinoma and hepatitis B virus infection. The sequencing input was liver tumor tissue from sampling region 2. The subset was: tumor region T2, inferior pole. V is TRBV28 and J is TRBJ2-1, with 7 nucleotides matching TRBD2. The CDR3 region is CASCFSGTINEQFF. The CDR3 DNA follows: TGTGCCAGCTGTTTCTCCGGGACTATCAATGAGCAGTTCTTC. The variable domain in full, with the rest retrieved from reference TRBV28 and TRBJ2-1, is DVKVTQSSRYLVKRTGEKVFLECVQDMDHENMFWYRQDPGLGLRLIYFSYDVKMKEKGDIPEGYSVSREKKERFSLILESASTNQTSMYLCASCFSGTINEQFFGPGTRLTVL.